This T cell receptor (beta chain) was profiled in a study of cytomegalovirus exposure and HLA in healthy donors (dated by TCRdb to about 2017). For the study in its entirety: In an earlier analysis of 587 of the donors, 250 to 350 Gb of sequence data and some 100 million unique TCR beta sequences from 150 million to 200 million T cells were reported. In an earlier analysis of 587 of the donors, high-throughput TCR beta sequencing was used to judge whether each TCR beta V gene segment behaved as functional or pseudogenic. The study was designed to test whether signatures of past pathogen exposure could be identified by cataloging public T cell receptors. A later genetic analysis used genome-wide SNP genotypes for about 60% of the 666 donors, treating that subset as a discovery cohort. Donor age, sex, ethnicity and CMV serostatus were collected together with the repertoire data. Every repertoire in the discovery cohort had been generated on one and the same sequencing platform. A later analysis re-analyzed previously published TCR beta repertoires from 550 to 700 donors and added high-resolution HLA genotyping to study TCR occurrence patterns. To predict cytomegalovirus infection status, the study brought together high-throughput TCR immunosequencing, statistical association of individual TCRs with disease status, and machine learning. HLA typing covered class I and class II loci at four-digit resolution. Typing coverage differed by locus: A, B, C, DRB1 and DQB1 were typed in about 629-640 donors, DQA1 in about 550, DPA1 in 600 to 610, and DPB1 in roughly 450. Rather than drawing on any new phenotypic data, the later analysis identified candidate immune exposures from TCR beta sequences and the way those sequences occurred across donors. Using immunosequencing, the study profiled T cell repertoires from 500 to 800 subjects and related those repertoires to cytomegalovirus serostatus. The genetic ancestry cluster associated with self-reported Caucasian donors included 70% to 85% of the roughly 360 genotyped donors. An early release covering more than 500 HLA-typed donors comprised approximately 300 gigabases of sequencing data and 85 million or so unique TCR sequences. Along with the approximately 700-subject first cohort, a separate validation cohort of about 110 different subjects was used. Among roughly 400 genotyped donors of the cohort, an average of approximately 240,000 unique TCR beta nucleotide sequences was sequenced per donor, of which about 19% were non-productive. Because of strong linkage in the cohort, a handful of DR-DQ haplotypes were treated as single units for association and clustering. General conclusions and limits of the study: In a later analysis, around 17,000 TCR beta sequences were associated with specific HLA alleles at a false discovery rate of 0.05. In a later analysis, most CMV-associated TCR beta chains were found to appear HLA-restricted, with HLA associations seemingly driven largely by CMV exposure. The study gave a list of 150 to 200 TCR beta chains associated with cytomegalovirus. While some public TCRs were present in many individuals, most TCR sequences turned up only very rarely across donors. A group of highly shared sequence variants was considered likely to be a technical artifact of the sequencing pipeline. In a later analysis, TCR association rates were found to vary across HLA loci, with the most associated TCRs seen for DRB1 alleles and the fewest for HLA-C alleles. A few of the identified cytomegalovirus-associated TCR beta chains were confirmed in vitro to be specific for cytomegalovirus antigens. Compared with equally common non-associated chains, HLA-associated TCR beta chains in a later analysis were more clonally expanded and had lower generation probabilities. Some IMGT-functional V segments, including TRBV6-2 and TRBV6-3, could not be distinguished by the 87-base-pair reads and were therefore excluded. In this cohort, only TCR beta chains were sequenced, and detectable features were limited by the absence of alpha or paired-chain data. About 17 rarely observed V segments, including chromosome 9 orphons, were excluded from the earlier analysis of approximately 500 of the donors because counts were too low. According to the authors, the approach could potentially be generalized to other disease states and immunological phenotypes. In a later genetic analysis, fewer N-insertions in productive TCRs were reported among donors in an Asian-associated ancestry cluster than the approximately 710-donor mean. HLA typing was unavailable for some donors at each locus, so association tests used only the typed subset. The classifier was reported to diagnose cytomegalovirus status with high specificity and sensitivity in both the original and validation cohorts. Assigning TCR associations to individual alleles was difficult when HLA alleles, especially DR and DQ, strongly co-occurred. Linkage disequilibrium might explain the correlated functional status among segregating V segments, but an unknown experimental factor could not be ruled out. In an earlier analysis of 587 of the donors, most TCR beta V segments appeared in productive rearrangements about 87% or about 30% of the time, broadly matching IMGT annotations. A later genetic analysis associated a missense DCLRE1C variant with V-gene and J-gene trimming of TCR beta chains, and an independent cohort replicated the association. A further reported finding was that TCR beta sequences accurately predicted the HLA-A and HLA-B alleles for most subjects in the first cohort. The only immune exposure information available for the cohort was CMV serostatus. Several of the top co-occurrence clusters appeared to be linked to parvovirus B19, influenza, CMV and Epstein-Barr virus, according to a later analysis. Sequencing depth was assumed to be roughly uniform across donors in the presence/absence analyses, though that assumption may not hold.

As to this clone: What antigen it recognizes has not been identified. Base qualities are not at hand, and no much larger clone is one base apart.

Library generation was performed with the immunoSEQ multiplex PCR assay. For the multiplex PCR, a mixture combining 60 forward primers for TCR Vbeta segments and 13 reverse primers for TCR Jbeta segments was used. The CDR3 region of rearranged TCR beta genes was amplified from genomic DNA by a multiplex PCR assay. The amplified TCR beta libraries were sequenced on the Illumina HiSeq System as 87-base-pair reads. Turning to the authors' computational methods: A later analysis counted around 72 million unique TCR beta chains across the 700 or so repertoires, and around 9.9 million of these chains were shared by at least two donors. A nearest-neighbor algorithm error-corrected the raw reads and collapsed the reads into unique sequences, merging closely related sequences to remove PCR and sequencing errors. Alignment of CDR3 sequences to IMGT reference sequences was used to assign V, D and J gene segments. For a sequence to be retained, at least a six-nucleotide match to both a V gene segment and a J gene segment was required. Rearrangements were classified as productive when the CDR3 lacked stop codons and remained in frame with V and J, and all other rearrangements were classified as non-productive. CDR3 was defined by IMGT convention, running from the second conserved V-encoded cysteine to the conserved J-encoded phenylalanine. The earlier analysis of about 620 of the donors excluded sequences that lacked an unambiguous match to a single V gene segment. In an earlier analysis of 587 of the donors, a V segment was called functional when productive rearrangements were above 56.7%, and segregating when the standard deviation between donors exceeded 5%. A statistical classification framework was built for diagnosing cytomegalovirus status from the catalog of TCR beta chain sequences. A later analysis assigned V and J genes by comparing TCR nucleotide sequences with IMGT/GENE-DB human TR gene sequences. A later analysis assigned CDR3 sequences and most-parsimonious VDJ recombination scenarios with the TCRdist pipeline. In a later analysis, every TCR beta chain was defined by the combination of its CDR3 amino acid sequence and its V-gene family, and reads without a unique V-gene family were dropped. In a later analysis, several hundred highly shared, low-generation-probability nucleotide sequences were removed to address suspected cross-contamination and a sequencing artifact. In a later analysis, a clonal expansion index was calculated for each public chain from normalized within-repertoire ranks of inferred template counts. In a later analysis, generation probabilities were computed with a VDJ recombination model fitted to out-of-frame rearrangements, and the resulting probabilities were checked against IGoR. Hypergeometric tests were used in a later analysis to score TCR-TCR, TCR-HLA and TCR-CMV co-occurrence, with a repertoire-size bias correction applied to the TCR pairs. False discovery rates were estimated in a later analysis by permuting HLA or CMV assignments 20 times. In a later analysis, co-occurring TCRs were grouped using DBSCAN, with TCRdist sequence similarity added in when clustering inside HLA-allele-positive subsets. Repertoires with fewer than 30,000 or more than 120,000 public chains, plus five repertoires with anomalous nucleotide sharing, were excluded from co-occurrence clustering. The table was pulled from immuneACCESS by TCRdb, which kept in-frame rearrangements only. Such tables lose some clones; where checked, under half of the loss comes from unresolved V genes, and the rest has no known cause. V and J calls and clone size are copied from that table; D and trimming were computed from the DNA. This sample lists about 65,000 clones; 62% were detected once. The ten most abundant clones make up around 3% of the sample.

In total, over 600 healthy bone marrow donors made up the cohort. All cohort members were sampled while nominally healthy, although unrecorded immune exposures were likely present. The donor was CMV seronegative and belonged to the group of more than 300 seronegative cohort members. Every donor gave a peripheral blood sample, and the peripheral blood mononuclear cells from that sample were used for TCR beta sequencing. The Qiagen DNeasy Blood Extraction Kit was used to extract genomic DNA from the blood cell samples. As encoded in the germline V gene, CDR1 is MGHRA while CDR2 is YSYEKL. Trimming costs V 0 bases and J 6 bases, and their ends lie 15 bases apart. The CDR3 spans 16 residues, from the cysteine through the phenylalanine. The DNA shown is the 48-base CDR3, in frame from base 1.

The receptor chain draws on TRBV4-1 and TRBJ2-4, and the D gene may be TRBD2, 7 bases matching. Source material: PBMCs. The source is a man aged 30 to 45 in good health and CMV-seronegative. This receptor carries the CDR3 CASSQDLRGGRNIQYF. In nucleotide form, the sequence is TGCGCCAGCAGCCAAGATCTGAGGGGGGGTAGAAACATTCAGTACTTC.